One and the same sample provided the 8 T cell receptor beta chains below, sequenced in a study of T cell responses to AZD1222 COVID-19 vaccine. Some clones are missing from TCRdb's copy, which holds only in-frame ones; the method was immunoSEQ multiplex PCR. The table shows nearly 95,000 clones, with approximately 90% occurring only once. The input for sequencing was peripheral blood, taken 28 days after the second AZD1222 dose. These receptor sequences come from an adult who received the AZD1222 COVID-19 vaccine.

The rearrangement joins TRBV5-1 to TRBJ1-4; the match to TRBD1 covers 7 bases. This CDR3 region has 15 residues. The ends lost 0 bases at V and 8 bases at J; junction bases unmatched: 7. Germline values: CDR1 SGHRS, CDR2 YFSETQ. DNA of the CDR3: TGCGCCAGCAGCTTGGGGGCAGGGGGGAGCGAAAAACTGTTTTTT. It specifies CASSLGAGGSEKLFF.

The chain links TRBV18 to TRBJ1-1, with D perhaps TRBD1 (6 bases). CDR3 size: 13 residues. Trimming removed 4 bases at V and 4 bases at J, with 10 bases between. Germline V lookup: CDR1 KGHSH, CDR2 LQKENI. Written as DNA, the CDR3 is TGTGCCAGCTCACGGGACAAGGGCACTGAAGCTTTCTTT. Its protein product is CASSRDKGTEAFF.

The rearrangement joins TRBV13 to TRBJ1-3; D uncertain. The CDR3 has 16 amino acids. The germline V gene encodes CDR1 PRHDT and CDR2 FYEKMQ (reference sequence). Trimming removed 6 bases from V and 4 bases from J, with 19 bases in between. CDR3 DNA: TGTGCCAGCAGTACAATGCCCTCGAGGGAGGGAAACACCATATATTTT. Its protein product is CASSTMPSREGNTIYF. Combining the CDR3 with reference TRBV13 and TRBJ1-3 gives the whole variable domain AAGVIQSPRHLIKEKRETATLKCYPIPRHDTVYWYQQGPGQDPQFLISFYEKMQSDKGSIPDRFSAQQFSDYHSELNMSSLELGDSALYFCASSTMPSREGNTIYFGEGSWLTVV.

The genes are TRBV2 and TRBJ2-7, with 8 nucleotides matching TRBD1. This CDR3 is built from 12 residues. V shed 9 bases and J 5 bases; nucleotides not matched to a gene: 6. The germline gives CDR1 SNHLY, CDR2 FYNNEI. In DNA form, the CDR3 reads TGTGCCAGTTTTCAGGGGGCCCACGAGCAGTACTTC. It is translated as CASFQGAHEQYF.

The rearrangement joins TRBV6-2 or TRBV6-3 to TRBJ2-3; TRBD2 matches at 12 bases. The trim removed 5 bases at V and 4 bases at J, leaving 10 bases unmatched. The CDR3 extends over 17 amino acids. CDR1 is MNHEY, CDR2 SVGEGT, per germline. CDR3 residues: CASSPERTSGISDTQYF. In nucleotides, the CDR3 is TGTGCCAGCAGTCCCGAAAGGACTAGCGGGATCTCAGATACGCAGTATTTT.

The chain links TRBV2 to TRBJ1-6, with a tentative D call TRBD1 (6 bases). Germline V gene sequence: CDR1 SNHLY, CDR2 FYNNEI. The V end was cut by 6 bases, the J end by 6 bases, with 18 bases between. This CDR3 contains 16 residues. As DNA, the CDR3 is TGTGCCAGCAGCGACACGACAGGCGGTGGTAATTCACCCCTCCACTTT. Its protein product is CASSDTTGGGNSPLHF. Variable domain in full (rest from reference TRBV2 and TRBJ1-6): EPEVTQTPSHQVTQMGQEVILRCVPISNHLYFYWYRQILGQKVEFLVSFYNNEISEKSEIFDDQFSVERPDGSNFTLKIRSTKLEDSAMYFCASSDTTGGGNSPLHFGNGTRLTVT.

This clone appeared a few times. The chain joins TRBV11-2 to TRBJ1-1; D may be TRBD1 (6 bases). Germline-derived CDR1 and CDR2 are SGHAT and FQNNGV. The CDR3 runs 15 residues. V was trimmed by 1 base and J by 6 bases, leaving 15 bases between them. The CDR3: CASSLGLTGSPEAFF. In DNA form, the CDR3 reads TGTGCCAGCAGCTTAGGCCTCACAGGGAGCCCTGAAGCTTTCTTT.

This rearrangement joins TRBV10-3 to TRBJ2-3; 8 nucleotides line up with TRBD1. V lost 0 bases, J lost 5 bases, and 10 bases stayed unmatched. Germline V gene lookup returns CDR1 ENHRY and CDR2 SYGVKD. The CDR3 extends over 17 amino acids. The DNA for the CDR3 is TGTGCCATCAGTGAGTCGAGGAGGCAGGGGGCGATAGATACGCAGTATTTT. Its translation: CAISESRRQGAIDTQYF.